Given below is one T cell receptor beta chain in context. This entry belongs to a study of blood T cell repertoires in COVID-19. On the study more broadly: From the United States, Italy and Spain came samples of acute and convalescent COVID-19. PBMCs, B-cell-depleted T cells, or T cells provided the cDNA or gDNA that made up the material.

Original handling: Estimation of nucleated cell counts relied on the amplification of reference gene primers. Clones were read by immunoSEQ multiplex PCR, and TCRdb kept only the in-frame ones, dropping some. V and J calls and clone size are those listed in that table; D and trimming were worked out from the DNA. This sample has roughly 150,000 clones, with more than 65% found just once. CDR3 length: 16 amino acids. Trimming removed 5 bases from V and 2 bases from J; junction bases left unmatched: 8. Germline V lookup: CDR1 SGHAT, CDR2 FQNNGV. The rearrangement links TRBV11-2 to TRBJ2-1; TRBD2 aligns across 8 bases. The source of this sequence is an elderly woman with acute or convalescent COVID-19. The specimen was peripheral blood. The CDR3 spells CASSPGRGGAYNEQFF. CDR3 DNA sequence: TGTGCCAGCAGCCCCGGGAGGGGGGGGGCCTACAATGAGCAGTTCTTC.